The source of this TCR beta chain is a study of monozygotic twins with inflammatory bowel disease. Study findings and constraints: Relative to healthy twins, IBD patients had fewer clonotypes in common with others, a gap that was especially apparent with disease activity.

A remark on this clonotype: Its antigen remains unidentified.

Looked up from germline, CDR1 is MNHEY and CDR2 is SMNVEV (reference sequence). The length of the CDR3 is 16 residues. cDNA for each sample came from eight separate reactions. TCRdb re-called the 5' RACE reads, yielding one record per CDR3 amino acid sequence without DNA. This sample's table reports fewer than 200,000 distinct CDR3 sequences. Material for sequencing was blood. The clonotype originates from a human donor with ulcerative colitis or Crohn's disease, or a healthy co-twin of an affected twin (not recorded which). This sequence joins TRBV27 and TRBJ1-5; TCRdb reports TRBD1, a call that lacks DNA to check it against. Here the CDR3 reads CASSLSPGTGIQPQHF.